Below, 20 T cell receptor beta chains from the same sample are listed, as sequenced in a study of blood T cell repertoires in COVID-19. Repertoires were generated with immunoSEQ multiplex PCR, while TCRdb's copy carries only in-frame clones and drops some. Of 50,000 or so clones listed, under 90% are singletons. The sequenced material came from peripheral blood. The receptors were sampled from a man aged 40-49 years with active COVID-19.

This chain uses TRBV21-1 with TRBJ2-7; no check of the table's D call, TRBD2, against the DNA was made. TRBV21-1 is a pseudogene segment. The CDR3 is made up of 15 amino acids. CDR3 loop: CASSSSGLDSYEQYF. The DNA for the CDR3 is TGTGCCAGCAGCTCGAGTGGTCTTGACTCCTACGAGCAGTACTTC.

The V and J genes are TRBV5-1 and TRBJ2-7; a possible D gene is TRBD1 (6 bases). The germline V and J ends were trimmed by 1 base and 6 bases, with 20 bases remaining between them. CDR3 length: 16 residues. From germline, CDR1 is SGHRS and CDR2 YFSETQ. CDR3 bases: TGCGCCAGCAGCTTGAAGGGTGGACAGATGCCGACCGAGCAGTACTTC. Translation gives CASSLKGGQMPTEQYF. The full variable domain, rest sourced from reference TRBV5-1 and TRBJ2-7, is KAGVTQTPRYLIKTRGQQVTLSCSPISGHRSVSWYQQTPGQGLQFLFEYFSETQRNKGNFPGRFSGRQFSNSRSEMNVSTLELGDSALYLCASSLKGGQMPTEQYFGPGTRLTVT.

This chain links TRBV13 with TRBJ2-1; TRBD1 might be the D (6 bases). The germline CDR1 and CDR2 sequences are PRHDT and FYEKMQ (reference sequence). There are 15 residues in the CDR3. V shed 1 base and J shed 9 bases, with 16 bases lying between them. CDR3 amino acids: CASSLEKGESVEQFF. The CDR3 nucleotides read TGTGCCAGCAGCTTAGAGAAGGGGGAATCGGTTGAGCAGTTCTTC.

The V call is TRBV7-9, the J call TRBJ1-1; 8 positions agree with TRBD1. V was clipped by 2 bases and J by 4 bases; unmatched bases: 9. This CDR3 region has 16 residues. CDR1 and CDR2 from the germline V gene are SEHNR and FQNEAQ (reference sequence). The CDR3 here is CASSLTLDRAGTEAFF. The CDR3 DNA reads TGTGCCAGCAGCTTAACCTTGGACAGGGCTGGCACTGAAGCTTTCTTT.

The chain combines TRBV19 with TRBJ1-1, with TRBD1 as a possible D gene (6 bases). The CDR3 extends over 13 amino acids. Per the germline V gene, CDR1 is LNHDA and CDR2 is SQIVND (reference sequence). Trimming removed 5 bases from V and 3 bases from J, with 10 bases in between. The CDR3 sequence: CASSASGDTEAFF. CDR3 nucleotides: TGTGCCAGTAGTGCCTCAGGGGACACTGAAGCTTTCTTT.

The chain recombines TRBV6-1 with TRBJ2-5, with 12 bases aligning to TRBD2. V was clipped by 4 bases and J by 5 bases; unmatched bases: 11. CDR3 length: 17 amino acids. From germline, CDR1 is MNHNS and CDR2 SASEGT. CDR3 coding DNA: TGTGCCAGCAGTGTTGGCCTAGCGGGAGGGATAGGGGAGACCCAGTACTTC. Protein product: CASSVGLAGGIGETQYF.

This clone was recorded only once. V gene TRBV6-1 combines with J gene TRBJ1-5, with a weak D call TRBD1 (5 bases). The germline CDR1 and CDR2 sequences are MNHNS and SASEGT. V lost 1 base, J lost 1 base, and 5 bases lay in between. CDR3 length: 14 amino acids. The chain's CDR3 is CASSEDRSNQPQHF. The CDR3 region has the DNA TGTGCCAGCAGTGAAGACAGGAGCAATCAGCCCCAGCATTTT.

The J gene is TRBJ1-1, the V gene TRBV6-5; 7 bases fit TRBD1. Germline V lookup: CDR1 MNHEY, CDR2 SVGAGI. Trimming removed 4 bases from V and 5 bases from J; junction bases left unmatched: 4. The CDR3 covers 13 residues. The CDR3 is CASSLQGRTEAFF. CDR3 coding DNA: TGTGCCAGCAGTTTACAGGGGAGGACTGAAGCTTTCTTT.

This sequence joins TRBV30 and TRBJ1-2; tentative D call: TRBD1 (5 bases). Trimming took 4 bases from V and 8 from J, leaving 23 bases between them. Germline assignment: CDR1 GTSNPN and CDR2 SVGIG (reference sequence). The CDR3 has 15 residues. The CDR3 bases are TGTGCCTGGACCCCTAGGGGCAGGGCGAGTTTCGGCTACACCTTC. Translating it yields CAWTPRGRASFGYTF. Drawing the rest from reference TRBV30 and TRBJ1-2, the complete variable domain is SQTIHQWPATLVQPVGSPLSLECTVEGTSNPNLYWYRQAAGRGLQLLFYSVGIGQISSEVPQNLSASRPQDRQFILSSKKLLLSDSGFYLCAWTPRGRASFGYTFGSGTRLTVV.

This clone was seen only once. The CDR3 loop is CASREREKRNEQYF. As DNA, the CDR3 is TGTGCCAGCAGGGAGCGGGAGAAGAGGAACGAGCAGTACTTC. J is TRBJ2-7 and V is TRBV2; 8 bases map to TRBD2. The germline CDR1 and CDR2 sequences are SNHLY and FYNNEI. The CDR3 has 14 residues. V trimming: 6 bases; J trimming: 5 bases; junction bases outside the gene matches: 9. The whole variable domain, remainder taken from reference TRBV2 and TRBJ2-7, is EPEVTQTPSHQVTQMGQEVILRCVPISNHLYFYWYRQILGQKVEFLVSFYNNEISEKSEIFDDQFSVERPDGSNFTLKIRSTKLEDSAMYFCASREREKRNEQYFGPGTRLTVT.

The chain combines TRBV28 with TRBJ2-7; D possibly corresponds to TRBD1 (6 bases). V was clipped by 5 bases and J by 2 bases, with 13 bases between them. This CDR3 contains 14 residues. The germline V gene encodes CDR1 MDHEN and CDR2 SYDVKM. CDR3: CASSPRTETYEQYF. CDR3 sequence (DNA): TGTGCCAGCAGTCCCAGGACAGAGACCTACGAGCAGTACTTC.

The chain links TRBV14 to TRBJ2-6; D possibly corresponds to TRBD2 (5 bases). The CDR3 is 16 amino acids. The V end was cut by 0 bases, the J end by 2 bases, with 8 bases between. Germline V gene data show CDR1 as SGHDN and CDR2 as FVKESK. The CDR3 here is CASSQERRTGANVLTF. The CDR3 bases are TGTGCCAGCAGCCAAGAAAGGAGGACTGGGGCCAACGTCCTGACTTTC.

This clone turned up a few times. The chain carries TRBV10-1 and TRBJ1-2; the match to TRBD1 covers 8 bases. V shed 4 bases, J shed 7 bases, and the junction held 5 bases outside the gene matches. Per germline, CDR1 WNHNN and CDR2 SYGVQD (reference sequence). The CDR3 loop spans 13 amino acids. CDR3 residues: CASSGQQGGGYTF. CDR3 DNA: TGCGCCAGCAGTGGTCAACAGGGGGGTGGCTACACCTTC.

The genes are TRBV3-1 (or the pseudogene TRBV3-2) and TRBJ2-1; 8 bases match TRBD2. The V segment lost 4 bases and the J segment 0 bases; nucleotides outside the gene matches: 5. Germline-derived CDR1 and CDR2 are LGHDT and YNNKEL (reference sequence). The CDR3 consists of 16 residues. Here the CDR3 reads CASSRRSGSSYNEQFF. The CDR3 region has the DNA TGTGCCAGCAGCCGTAGAAGCGGGAGCTCCTACAATGAGCAGTTCTTC.

CDR3 loop: CAISDGTMAQDEQFF. The CDR3 nucleotides are TGTGCCATCAGTGACGGAACAATGGCTCAGGATGAGCAGTTCTTC. V usage is TRBV10-3 and J usage is TRBJ2-1; D ambiguous. V was trimmed by 3 bases and J by 8 bases, leaving 17 bases between them. The CDR3 runs 15 residues. The germline V gene has CDR1 ENHRY and CDR2 SYGVKD.

The CDR3 DNA sequence: TGTGCCAGCAGTTTATTTAGCGAGGGAACGTACGAGCAGTACTTC. It yields the protein CASSLFSEGTYEQYF. The V call is TRBV27, the J call TRBJ2-7; possible D gene TRBD2, 5 bases. CDR1 and CDR2 from the germline V gene are MNHEY and SMNVEV (reference sequence). The ends were cut back, 1 base at V and 4 bases at J, with 14 bases in the middle. The length of the CDR3 is 15 residues.

The chain joins TRBV10-2 to TRBJ1-1; 10 bases align to TRBD1. CDR1 and CDR2 (germline): WSHSY, SAAADI. The CDR3 totals 15 residues. The trim removed 9 bases at V and 4 bases at J, leaving 11 bases unmatched. CDR3: CASSVGTGDFTEAFF. The CDR3, as DNA: TGCGCCAGTTCCGTAGGGACAGGGGATTTCACTGAAGCTTTCTTT.

The chain employs TRBV6-6 and TRBJ2-4; TRBD1 agrees at 7 bases. Germline V gene sequence: CDR1 MNHNY, CDR2 SVGAGI (reference sequence). Germline trimming cut 2 bases from V and 6 bases from J; bases unmatched to any gene: 1. CDR3 length: 13 residues. The CDR3 loop is CASSYDRVNIQYF. Written as DNA, the CDR3 is TGTGCCAGCAGTTACGACAGGGTAAACATTCAGTACTTC.

Here the CDR3 reads CASSLGDREERNQPQHF. The CDR3 DNA sequence: TGTGCCAGCAGTCTCGGGGACAGGGAAGAACGCAATCAGCCCCAGCATTTT. The rearrangement links TRBV27 to TRBJ1-5, with TRBD1 matching over 9 bases. CDR3 length: 17 amino acids. Germline V gene sequence: CDR1 MNHEY, CDR2 SMNVEV (reference sequence). V was pared by 5 bases and J by 2 bases, with 10 bases of the junction left unmatched.

The gene calls are TRBV6-5 and TRBJ2-2, with D perhaps TRBD1 (6 bases). In germline, CDR1 is MNHEY, CDR2 SVGAGI. V was clipped by 6 bases and J by 0 bases, with 11 bases between them. This CDR3 region has 15 residues. CDR3 residues: CASRTGHTNTGELFF. For the CDR3, the DNA is TGTGCCAGCAGGACGGGACACACGAACACCGGGGAGCTGTTTTTT.